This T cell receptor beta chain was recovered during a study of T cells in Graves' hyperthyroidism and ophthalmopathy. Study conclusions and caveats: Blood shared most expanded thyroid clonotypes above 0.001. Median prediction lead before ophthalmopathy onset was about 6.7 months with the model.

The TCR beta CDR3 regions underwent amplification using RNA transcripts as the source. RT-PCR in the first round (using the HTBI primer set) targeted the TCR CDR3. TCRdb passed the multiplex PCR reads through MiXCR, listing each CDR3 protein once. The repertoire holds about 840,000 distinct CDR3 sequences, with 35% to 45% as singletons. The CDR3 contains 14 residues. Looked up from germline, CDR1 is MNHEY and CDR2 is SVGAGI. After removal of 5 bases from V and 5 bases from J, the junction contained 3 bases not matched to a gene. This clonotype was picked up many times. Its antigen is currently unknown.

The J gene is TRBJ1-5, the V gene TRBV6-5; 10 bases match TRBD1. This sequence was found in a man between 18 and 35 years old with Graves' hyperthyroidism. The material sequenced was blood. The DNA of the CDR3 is TGTGCCAGCAGTAGAGGGACAGGGGATCAGCCCCAGCATTTT. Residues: CASSRGTGDQPQHF.